This entry lists 21 T cell receptor beta chains sequenced from one sample in a study of early T cells in non-severe SARS-CoV-2 infection. TCRdb itself ran the 5' RACE reads through MiXCR, one entry per CDR3 protein. The data show about 83,000 distinct CDR3 sequences, roughly a tenth seen once. The specimen comprised whole blood, sampled at baseline. The receptors shown here come from an adult who was a healthcare worker with PCR-confirmed SARS-CoV-2 infection or an uninfected control (not recorded which).

This clonotype was recorded many times. V and J are TRBV7-2 and TRBJ2-1; no reliable D call. Germline V gives CDR1 SGHTA, CDR2 FQGNSA. Trimming cost V 0 bases and J 4 bases, with 10 bases left between them. The CDR3 sequence is 15 residues long. CDR3 amino acids: CASSLAYGSYNEQFF. Written as DNA, the CDR3 is TGTGCCAGCAGCTTAGCCTACGGTTCTTACAATGAGCAGTTCTTC.

This sequence joins TRBV19 and TRBJ2-7, with D perhaps TRBD2 (6 bases). The CDR3 is made up of 14 amino acids. Trimming stripped 3 bases from V and 3 bases from J, with 12 bases between. Germline CDR1 is LNHDA and CDR2 is SQIVND (reference sequence). The CDR3 spells CASSIRIAVYEQYF. CDR3 nucleotides: TGTGCCAGTAGTATTCGAATAGCGGTCTACGAGCAGTACTTC. The full variable domain, in which reference TRBV19 and TRBJ2-7 provide the parts outside the CDR3, is DGGITQSPKYLFRKEGQNVTLSCEQNLNHDAMYWYRQDPGQGLRLIYYSQIVNDFQKGDIAEGYSVSREKKESFPLTVTSAQKNPTAFYLCASSIRIAVYEQYFGPGTRLTVT.

The chain is built from TRBV18 and TRBJ2-3; D is uncertain. Trimming stripped 1 base from V and 1 base from J, with 3 bases between. This CDR3 comprises 13 residues. CDR1 and CDR2 (germline): KGHSH, LQKENI. The CDR3 loop reads CASSPRRTDTQYF. In nucleotides, the CDR3 is TGTGCCAGCTCACCACGACGCACAGATACGCAGTATTTT.

This clonotype has just a few counts. The J gene is TRBJ1-1, the V gene TRBV3-1, with D possibly being TRBD1 (6 bases). Trimming cost V 0 bases and J 5 bases, with 16 bases left between them. The CDR3 runs 16 residues. CDR1 is LGHDT and CDR2 is YNNKEL in the germline V gene (reference sequence). The CDR3 nucleotides read TGTGCCAGCAGCCAAGATGGGAGGACAGCAGGGACTGAAGCTTTCTTT. This codes for CASSQDGRTAGTEAFF.

The CDR3 DNA is TGTGCCAGCAGCCCCGGGACAGGAAGCTATGGCTACACCTTC. It encodes CASSPGTGSYGYTF. V and J are TRBV3-1 and TRBJ1-2; 8 bases agree with TRBD1. Germline lookup yields CDR1 LGHDT and CDR2 YNNKEL (reference sequence). This CDR3 is built from 14 residues. V dropped 4 bases and J dropped 4; count of bases not matched to a gene: 5.

The chain links TRBV12-3 or TRBV12-4 to TRBJ1-1; D is unresolved. Trimming removed 8 bases at V and 6 bases at J, with 10 bases between. The CDR3 spans 11 residues. CDR3 bases: TGTGCCAGCCTCCGGATCGCTGAAGCTTTCTTT. This codes for CASLRIAEAFF.

This chain uses TRBV29-1 with TRBJ2-7; D is undetermined. The CDR3 runs 14 residues. The germline CDR1 and CDR2 sequences are SQVTM and ANQGSEA. Trimming pared 5 bases from V and 4 bases from J, leaving 18 bases between. CDR3 loop: CSVPGAADPYEQYF. CDR3 coding DNA: TGCAGCGTTCCAGGTGCAGCAGACCCTTACGAGCAGTACTTC.

This rearrangement joins TRBV7-3 to TRBJ2-2; D unresolved. CDR1 and CDR2 (germline): SGHTA, FQGTGA. The CDR3 extends over 12 amino acids. V was shortened by 6 bases and J by 4 bases, with 6 bases between the two germline ends. CDR3 nucleotide sequence: TGTGCCAGCAGAGGTGTCACCGGGGAGCTGTTTTTT. The encoded protein is CASRGVTGELFF.

There are a few counts of this clonotype. The chain is built from TRBV11-2 and TRBJ2-6, with D unclear. Trimming left V 0 bases short and J 13 bases short, with 10 bases between. This CDR3 is 13 amino acids long. Germline-derived CDR1 and CDR2 are SGHAT and FQNNGV. The DNA for the CDR3 is TGTGCCAGCAGCTTAGAAGGTGGTTCTGTCCTGACTTTC. As protein: CASSLEGGSVLTF. Based on the CDR3 plus reference TRBV11-2 and TRBJ2-6, the full variable domain is EAGVAQSPRYKIIEKRQSVAFWCNPISGHATLYWYQQILGQGPKLLIQFQNNGVVDDSQLPKDRFSAERLKGVDSTLKIQPAKLEDSAVYLCASSLEGGSVLTFGAGSRLTVL.

This clonotype was counted ten times or more. The chain has TRBV5-1 and TRBJ2-1, with TRBD1 matching over 10 bases. Losses at the gene ends were 3 bases for V and 8 bases for J; bases not matched to a gene: 8. CDR3 length: 15 residues. Germline CDR1 is SGHRS and CDR2 is YFSETQ. The CDR3 is CASSSGTGVRDEQFF. CDR3 DNA sequence: TGCGCCAGCAGCTCCGGGACAGGGGTGAGGGATGAGCAGTTCTTC.

The genes are TRBV20-1 and TRBJ2-3, with TRBD2 matching over 15 bases. Germline V gives CDR1 DFQATT, CDR2 SNEGSKA (reference sequence). The CDR3 covers 18 residues. The V segment lost 6 bases and the J segment 1 base; nucleotides outside the gene matches: 11. CDR3 sequence: CSAKTGLAGGKGTDTQYF. The DNA of the CDR3 is TGCAGTGCAAAAACGGGACTAGCGGGAGGCAAGGGCACAGATACGCAGTATTTT.

V gene TRBV10-3 combines with J gene TRBJ2-7; 9 bases match TRBD1. This CDR3 has 13 residues. Trimming took 8 bases from V and 5 from J; bases not matched to a gene: 7. Looked up from germline, CDR1 is ENHRY and CDR2 is SYGVKD. Here the CDR3 reads CAIGGGTGNEQYF. The CDR3 DNA reads as TGTGCCATCGGAGGCGGGACAGGGAACGAGCAGTACTTC.

This clonotype was detected ten times or more. The V and J genes are TRBV6-1 and TRBJ2-4; perhaps TRBD2 as D (6 bases). V lost 1 base, J lost 4 bases, and 8 bases lay in between. This CDR3 region has 14 residues. The germline gives CDR1 MNHNS, CDR2 SASEGT. CDR3 in amino acids: CASSEVGTKNIQYF. Here the CDR3 DNA reads TGTGCCAGCAGTGAAGTTGGGACTAAAAACATTCAGTACTTC.

The gene calls are TRBV12-3 or TRBV12-4 and TRBJ2-2; D unclear. This CDR3 region has 11 residues. The CDR3 here is CVVGNTGELFF. The CDR3, as DNA: TGTGTGGTAGGGAACACCGGGGAGCTGTTTTTT.

This clonotype has ten or more counts. The chain links TRBV20-1 to TRBJ1-2, with unresolved D. The V and J ends lost 6 bases and 4 bases respectively, with 15 bases between them. From germline, CDR1 is DFQATT and CDR2 SNEGSKA (reference sequence). The CDR3 is 13 residues long. The CDR3 loop is CSALDLTFYGYTF. The CDR3 nucleotides read TGCAGTGCCCTCGATCTCACCTTCTATGGCTACACCTTC.

This clonotype was counted only a few times. The chain employs TRBV20-1 and TRBJ1-5, with D perhaps matching TRBD1 (6 bases). Trimming cost V 7 bases and J 4 bases, with 17 bases left between them. Looked up from germline, CDR1 is DFQATT and CDR2 is SNEGSKA (reference sequence). The CDR3 consists of 14 residues. CDR3 DNA sequence: TGCAGTGTTGCCCGGGACATATTAAATCAGCCCCAGCATTTT. Translated, it gives CSVARDILNQPQHF.

The chain employs TRBV18 and TRBJ2-4; D is unclear. V lost 1 base and J lost 11, with 12 bases in between. In germline, CDR1 is KGHSH, CDR2 LQKENI. The CDR3 spans 13 residues. The DNA for the CDR3 is TGTGCCAGCTCACCACTAGGGTCAACGTTTCAGTACTTC. Translated, it gives CASSPLGSTFQYF.

This clonotype was recorded many times. The V gene is TRBV2, the J gene TRBJ1-2; D is undetermined. The V gene lost 3 bases and the J gene lost 0 bases, with 8 bases spanning the gap. The CDR3 is 14 amino acids. Germline CDR1 is SNHLY and CDR2 is FYNNEI. The CDR3 coding sequence is TGTGCCAGCAGTGAGGTGTCAGCTAACTATGGCTACACCTTC. Its translation is CASSEVSANYGYTF.

There are a few counts of this clonotype. This chain uses TRBV28 with TRBJ1-3; no firm D call. Germline V gene lookup returns CDR1 MDHEN and CDR2 SYDVKM. V was cut by 2 bases and J by 3 bases, with 11 bases left in between. The CDR3 has 15 amino acids. This chain's CDR3 is CASSLLAAGGNTIYF. The CDR3 DNA follows: TGTGCCAGCAGTTTACTCGCAGCAGGTGGAAACACCATATATTTT.

This clonotype was seen a handful of times. The CDR3 sequence: CASSLDRFYNEQFF. For the CDR3, the DNA is TGTGCCAGCAGTTTGGACAGGTTCTACAATGAGCAGTTCTTC. The V gene is TRBV28, the J gene TRBJ2-1; the match to TRBD1 covers 7 bases. Per germline, CDR1 MDHEN and CDR2 SYDVKM. This CDR3 comprises 14 residues. Trimming took 3 bases from V and 3 from J; bases not matched to a gene: 2.

This clonotype has ten or more counts. The gene calls are TRBV20-1 and TRBJ2-4, with 7 bases aligning to TRBD1. The CDR3 totals 14 residues. With V trimmed by 4 bases and J by 1 base, 4 bases remained unmatched. Looked up from germline, CDR1 is DFQATT and CDR2 is SNEGSKA (reference sequence). The chain's CDR3 is CSAMGTAAKNIQYF. CDR3 coding DNA: TGCAGTGCTATGGGGACAGCCGCCAAAAACATTCAGTACTTC.